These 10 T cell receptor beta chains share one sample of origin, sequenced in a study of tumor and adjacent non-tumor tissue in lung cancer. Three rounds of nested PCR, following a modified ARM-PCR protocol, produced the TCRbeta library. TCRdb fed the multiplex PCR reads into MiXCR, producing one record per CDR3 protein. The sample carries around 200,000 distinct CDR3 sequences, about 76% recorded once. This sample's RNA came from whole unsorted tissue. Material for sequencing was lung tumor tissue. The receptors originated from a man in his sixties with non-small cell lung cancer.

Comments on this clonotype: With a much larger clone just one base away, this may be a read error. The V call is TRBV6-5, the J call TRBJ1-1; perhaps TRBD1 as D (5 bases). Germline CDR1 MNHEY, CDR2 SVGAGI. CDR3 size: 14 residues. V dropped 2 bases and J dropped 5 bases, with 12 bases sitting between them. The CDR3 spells CASSYRGDTTEAFF. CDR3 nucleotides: TGTGCCAGCAGTTACCGGGGGGATACTACTGAAGCTTTCTTT.

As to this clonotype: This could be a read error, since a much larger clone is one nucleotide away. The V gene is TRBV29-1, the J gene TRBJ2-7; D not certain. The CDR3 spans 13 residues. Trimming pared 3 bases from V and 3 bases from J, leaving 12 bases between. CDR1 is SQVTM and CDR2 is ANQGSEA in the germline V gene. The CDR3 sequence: CSVDAGPYYEQYF. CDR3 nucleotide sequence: TGCAGCGTTGACGCCGGACCCTACTACGAGCAGTACTTC.

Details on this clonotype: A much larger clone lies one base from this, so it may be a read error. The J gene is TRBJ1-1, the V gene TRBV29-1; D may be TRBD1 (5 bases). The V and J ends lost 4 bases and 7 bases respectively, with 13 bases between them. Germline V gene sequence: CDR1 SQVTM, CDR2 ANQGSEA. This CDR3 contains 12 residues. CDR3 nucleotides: TGCAGCGTTGGACAGATGGGGAATGAAGCTTTCTTT. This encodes CSVGQMGNEAFF. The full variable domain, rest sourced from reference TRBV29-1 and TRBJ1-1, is SAVISQKPSRDICQRGTSLTIQCQVDSQVTMMFWYRQQPGQSLTLIATANQGSEATYESGFVIDKFPISRPNLTFSTLTVSNMSPEDSSIYLCSVGQMGNEAFFGQGTRLTVV.

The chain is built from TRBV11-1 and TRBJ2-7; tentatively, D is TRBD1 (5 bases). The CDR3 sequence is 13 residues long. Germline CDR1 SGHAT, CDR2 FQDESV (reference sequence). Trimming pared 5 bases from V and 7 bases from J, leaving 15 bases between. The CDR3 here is CASSMDRGGEQYF. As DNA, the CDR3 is TGTGCCAGCAGCATGGATAGGGGTGGAGAGCAGTACTTC.

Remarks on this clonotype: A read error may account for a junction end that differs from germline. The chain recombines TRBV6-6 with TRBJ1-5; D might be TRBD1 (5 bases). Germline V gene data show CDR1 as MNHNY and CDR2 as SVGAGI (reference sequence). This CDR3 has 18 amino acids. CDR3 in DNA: TGTGCCAGCAGTTACCCTAAATACAGGTACGAGGGCAATCAGCCTCAGCATTTT. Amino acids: CASSYPKYRYEGNQPQHF.

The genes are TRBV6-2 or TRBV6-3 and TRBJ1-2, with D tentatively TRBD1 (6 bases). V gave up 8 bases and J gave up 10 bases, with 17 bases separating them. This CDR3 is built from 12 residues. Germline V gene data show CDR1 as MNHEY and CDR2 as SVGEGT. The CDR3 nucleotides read TGTGCCAGCGGAGAGATGCAGGGGAACTACACCTTC. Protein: CASGEMQGNYTF.

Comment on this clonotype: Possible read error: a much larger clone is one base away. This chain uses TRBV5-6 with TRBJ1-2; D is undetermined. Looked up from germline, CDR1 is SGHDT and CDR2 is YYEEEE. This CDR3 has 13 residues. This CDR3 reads CASGLWAGYGYTF. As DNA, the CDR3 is TGTGCCAGCGGCTTATGGGCAGGCTATGGCTACACCTTC.

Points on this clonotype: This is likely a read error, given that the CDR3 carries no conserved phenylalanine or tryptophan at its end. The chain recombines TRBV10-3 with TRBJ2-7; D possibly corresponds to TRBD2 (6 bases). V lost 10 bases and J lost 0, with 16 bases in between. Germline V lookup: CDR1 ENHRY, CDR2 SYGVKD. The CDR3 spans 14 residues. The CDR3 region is CATLLGLGSYEQYL. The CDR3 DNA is TGTGCCACCTTACTGGGACTGGGCTCCTACGAGCAGTACCTC.

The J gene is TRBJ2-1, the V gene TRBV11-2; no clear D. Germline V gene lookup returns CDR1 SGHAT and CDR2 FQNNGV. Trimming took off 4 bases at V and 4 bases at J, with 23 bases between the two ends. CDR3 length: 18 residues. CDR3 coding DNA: TGTGCCAGCAGCTCCCGAGGTTGGGTCGGCCGTGCTTACAATGAGCAGTTCTTC. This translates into CASSSRGWVGRAYNEQFF.

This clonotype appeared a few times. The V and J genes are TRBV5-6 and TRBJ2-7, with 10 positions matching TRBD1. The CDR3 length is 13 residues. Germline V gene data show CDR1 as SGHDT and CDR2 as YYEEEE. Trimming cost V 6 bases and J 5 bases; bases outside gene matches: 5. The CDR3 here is CASTLDRGDEQYF. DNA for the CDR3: TGTGCCAGCACGCTGGACAGGGGGGACGAGCAGTACTTC.